This T cell receptor (beta chain) emerged from a study of T-cell memory formation after mild COVID-19. Study summary: In these data, TCR clusters were largely donor specific. Study outcomes and limitations: Contracting clones from day 15 to 85 had balanced CD4/CD8; later expanders favoured CD4+.

Using constant-segment primers, 5'RACE produced TCR alpha and TCR beta cDNA libraries carrying sample barcodes and UMIs. In TCRdb, the 5' RACE reads were re-called with MiXCR into one record per CDR3 protein. The sample contains approximately 60,000 distinct CDR3 sequences, 9.3% of which appear only once. This clonotype occurred many times. Its antigen is currently unknown. The CDR3 is 15 residues long. In germline, CDR1 is MNHEY, CDR2 SVGAGI. V lost 2 bases to trimming and J lost 4 bases, with 15 bases between them. The sample taken for sequencing was PBMCs or a T cell subset sorted from them (not recorded which). The rearrangement links TRBV6-5 to TRBJ2-7, with D perhaps TRBD2 (5 bases). This TCR derives from a man in his late teens or twenties who had mild COVID-19 (a few samples of this study predate the infection). Cell type and time point are not known. In DNA, the CDR3 is TGTGCCAGCAGTTACCGGACTGGCTATTCTTACGAGCAGTACGTC. Protein: CASSYRTGYSYEQYV.